Sequencing of this TCR beta chain was carried out in a study of beta chain features in type 1 diabetes. Study information: Cell yields, gender and age were comparable in patients and healthy donors.

The CDR3 spans 16 residues. Per germline, CDR1 MNHNS and CDR2 SASEGT. The germline V and J ends were trimmed by 2 bases and 0 bases, with 11 bases remaining between them. Expressed TCRB transcripts got sequenced, as all isolated RNA was reverse transcribed. Some clones are missing from TCRdb's copy, which holds only in-frame ones; the method was immunoSEQ multiplex PCR. Counted here are 150,000 or so clones, 7% to 10% occurring once; the ten biggest clones make up 0.6% to 0.8%. Sample: central memory CD4+ T cells from blood. This sequence originates from a man aged 18 to 29 in good health. The chain combines TRBV6-1 with TRBJ1-5; D call uncertain. CDR3 DNA sequence: TGTGCCAGCAGTGAACGGCCAGGCTATAGCAATCAGCCCCAGCATTTT. It codes for CASSERPGYSNQPQHF.